The 10 T cell receptor beta chains below come from one sample, sequenced in a study of OX40 agonist ivuxolimab in advanced cancers. The table came from immunoSEQ multiplex PCR; TCRdb's copy has only in-frame clones and leaves some out. The table records under 25,000 clones, 74% of them present only once. The starting material was CD4+ or CD8+ T cells sorted from blood, obtained in a trial of the OX40 agonist ivuxolimab. These receptors were obtained from an adult with an advanced solid tumor such as melanoma, head and neck, liver or kidney cancer.

V gene TRBV5-5 combines with J gene TRBJ2-5, with a tentative D call TRBD2 (6 bases). The J call is uncertain, as TRBJ2-7 better fits the DNA end. The CDR3 covers 16 residues. Germline-derived CDR1 and CDR2 are SGHKS and YYEKEE (reference sequence). CDR3 sequence reads: CASSKIRDSISYEQYF. CDR3 nucleotides: TGTGCCAGCAGCAAAATCCGGGACTCGATCTCCTACGAGCAGTACTTC.

This chain connects TRBV7-9 to TRBJ2-7; D is perhaps TRBD1 (6 bases). V lost 10 bases and J lost 3, with 16 bases in between. The CDR3 spans 13 residues. Germline V CDR1 and CDR2: SEHNR, FQNEAQ (reference sequence). This CDR3 is CAITGIADYEQYF. DNA for the CDR3: TGTGCCATCACAGGGATCGCCGACTACGAGCAGTACTTC.

The V and J genes are TRBV6-5 and TRBJ1-3; D is unclear. V dropped 2 bases and J dropped 3 bases, with 8 bases sitting between them. Germline assignment: CDR1 MNHEY and CDR2 SVGAGI. The CDR3 has 14 amino acids. The DNA of the CDR3 is TGTGCCAGCAGTTACAGGGCGGGTGGAAACACCATATATTTT. Translated: CASSYRAGGNTIYF.

The rearrangement links TRBV7-9 to TRBJ2-7, with TRBD2 matching 7 bases. The CDR3 consists of 14 residues. J lost 4 bases, V lost 5 bases, and 8 bases had no gene match. From germline, CDR1 is SEHNR and CDR2 FQNEAQ (reference sequence). The CDR3 nucleotides read TGTGCCAGCAGCCTCGCCGGGGGGATATACGAGCAGTACTTC. Translation gives CASSLAGGIYEQYF.

A few counts support this clone. At one boundary the junction diverges from the germline segment, which might be a read error. The chain uses TRBV7-8 and TRBJ1-2, with unresolved D. The CDR3 has 13 residues. CDR1 is SGHVS, CDR2 FQNEAQ, per germline. CDR3 in amino acids: CASSSRTGYDYTF. The DNA for the CDR3 is TGTGCCAGCAGCTCGAGGACGGGCTATGACTACACCTTC.

This sequence joins TRBV7-2 and TRBJ2-2, with TRBD1 matching over 9 bases. The germline V gene encodes CDR1 SGHTA and CDR2 FQGNSA. The CDR3 is 17 amino acids. V shed 4 bases and J 4 bases; nucleotides not matched to a gene: 10. CDR3 region: CASSYPGQGIITGELFF. For the CDR3, the DNA is TGTGCCAGCAGCTACCCGGGACAGGGAATTATCACCGGGGAGCTGTTTTTT.

The genes are TRBV11-2 and TRBJ1-2; tentative D call: TRBD1 (6 bases). Germline V CDR1 and CDR2: SGHAT, FQNNGV. CDR3 length: 17 residues. V was pared by 5 bases and J by 3 bases, with 22 bases between. The CDR3 here is CASSRFRQAALYYGYTF. CDR3 DNA: TGTGCCAGCAGCCGCTTCCGACAGGCCGCCCTTTACTATGGCTACACCTTC. Together with reference TRBV11-2 and TRBJ1-2, the CDR3 gives the full variable domain: EAGVAQSPRYKIIEKRQSVAFWCNPISGHATLYWYQQILGQGPKLLIQFQNNGVVDDSQLPKDRFSAERLKGVDSTLKIQPAKLEDSAVYLCASSRFRQAALYYGYTFGSGTRLTVV.

This clone was observed a few times. The chain links TRBV4-3 to TRBJ2-1, with D possibly being TRBD1 (6 bases). CDR1 LGHNA and CDR2 YSLEER come from the germline V gene. The germline V and J ends were trimmed by 0 bases and 2 bases, with 17 bases remaining between them. The CDR3 sequence is 18 residues long. CDR3 sequence: CASSQETAGQGTYNEQFF. CDR3 nucleotides: TGCGCCAGCAGCCAAGAGACCGCGGGTCAGGGGACCTACAATGAGCAGTTCTTC.

The rearrangement uses TRBV5-1 and TRBJ2-3; D possibly corresponds to TRBD2 (6 bases). CDR3 size: 14 residues. Germline-derived CDR1 and CDR2 are SGHRS and YFSETQ. The V and J ends lost 4 bases and 9 bases respectively, with 18 bases between them. The chain's CDR3 is CASSQGPGVGTQYF. In DNA, the CDR3 is TGCGCCAGCAGCCAGGGACCGGGAGTTGGGACGCAGTATTTT.

The genes are TRBV13 and TRBJ1-6, with 10 nucleotides matching TRBD1. With 5 bases clipped from V and 11 bases from J, the junction kept 6 bases outside the gene matches. Germline CDR1 reads PRHDT; CDR2 reads FYEKMQ (reference sequence). The CDR3 consists of 14 residues. The CDR3 region has the DNA TGTGCCAGCAGCAGGGGACAGGGGACTCCACCCCTCCACTTT. Translated, it gives CASSRGQGTPPLHF.